Below, 26 T cell receptor beta chains from the same sample are listed, as sequenced in a study of response to subunit inactivated influenza vaccine. TCRdb used MiXCR to reprocess the RT-PCR reads, holding one entry per CDR3 protein. Here the sample spans about 650,000 distinct CDR3 sequences, roughly 15% being singletons. The source material was PBMCs from blood, sampled less than 15 days before vaccination. These receptors were taken from a man aged 45-65 years who received an inactivated influenza vaccine.

This clonotype was seen at least ten times. The chain recombines TRBV20-1 with TRBJ2-3; a possible D gene is TRBD2 (6 bases). V lost 1 base to trimming and J lost 4 bases, with 12 bases between them. This CDR3 comprises 14 residues. Germline CDR1 DFQATT, CDR2 SNEGSKA (reference sequence). CDR3 residues: CSARVSASADTQYF. In nucleotides, the CDR3 is TGCAGTGCTAGAGTTAGCGCTAGCGCAGATACGCAGTATTTT.

In its sample, this clonotype was seen a few times. The genes are TRBV12-3 or TRBV12-4 and TRBJ2-3; 9 nucleotides match TRBD2. The V segment lost 5 bases and the J segment 15 bases; nucleotides outside the gene matches: 6. The CDR3 length is 11 residues. The CDR3, as DNA: TGTGCCAGCAGTACCGGGACTAGCCCCTATTTT. It translates to CASSTGTSPYF.

V and J are TRBV5-1 and TRBJ1-5, with D perhaps TRBD1 (6 bases). V was clipped by 0 bases and J by 6 bases, with 10 bases between them. CDR3 size: 14 residues. Germline lookup yields CDR1 SGHRS and CDR2 YFSETQ. CDR3 sequence: CASSLEAGVQPQHF. As DNA, the CDR3 is TGCGCCAGCAGCTTGGAGGCAGGGGTTCAGCCCCAGCATTTT.

The J gene is TRBJ2-5, the V gene TRBV24-1; a possible D gene is TRBD2 (6 bases). The CDR3 runs to 15 residues. The V and J ends lost 4 bases and 2 bases respectively, with 13 bases between them. CDR1 is KGHDR, CDR2 SFDVKD, per germline. CDR3 DNA sequence: TGTGCCACCAGTGACCCTAGCGTGTCACAAGAGACCCAGTACTTC. It specifies CATSDPSVSQETQYF.

This rearrangement joins TRBV15 to TRBJ2-3, with D possibly matching TRBD1 (6 bases). The CDR3 is made up of 14 amino acids. From germline, CDR1 is LNHNV and CDR2 YYDKDF (reference sequence). Trimming took 4 bases from V and 2 from J, leaving 10 bases between them. The CDR3 sequence is CATSKDRFTDTQYF. In DNA, the CDR3 is TGTGCCACCAGCAAAGACAGGTTCACAGATACGCAGTATTTT.

This clonotype was observed at least ten times. This chain connects TRBV29-1 to TRBJ2-5; D possibly corresponds to TRBD1 (5 bases). Looked up from germline, CDR1 is SQVTM and CDR2 is ANQGSEA. Trimming pared 8 bases from V and 4 bases from J, leaving 14 bases between. The CDR3 covers 12 residues. CDR3 DNA: TGCAGCATTAGACAGAGCCCAGAGACCCAGTACTTC. Its translation is CSIRQSPETQYF.

The table lists this clonotype with many counts. The chain recombines TRBV6-2 or TRBV6-3 with TRBJ2-7; no clear D. CDR1 is MNHEY, CDR2 SVGEGT, per germline. Trimming removed 9 bases from V and 6 bases from J, with 18 bases in between. This CDR3 has 13 amino acids. The CDR3 coding sequence is TGTGCCAGTACTGACGCCAAGCGTCTCGAGCAGTACTTC. Translation: CASTDAKRLEQYF.

The chain carries TRBV5-8 and TRBJ1-3; D is unresolved. There are 14 residues in the CDR3. Germline loops: CDR1 SGHTS, CDR2 YDEGEE. Trimming removed 4 bases from V and 6 bases from J, with 14 bases in between. CDR3 DNA: TGTGCCAGCAGCGAAAGGGTTTATCAAAACACCATATATTTT. Translation: CASSERVYQNTIYF.

The chain's CDR3 is CASSLMGQGSTDTQYF. The CDR3 nucleotides are TGTGCCAGCAGCTTAATGGGACAGGGGAGCACAGATACGCAGTATTTT. The chain combines TRBV7-3 with TRBJ2-3, with 10 bases fitting TRBD1. In germline, CDR1 is SGHTA, CDR2 FQGTGA. This CDR3 has 16 amino acids. The V segment lost 1 base and the J segment 0 bases; nucleotides outside the gene matches: 1.

The V and J genes are TRBV5-1 and TRBJ1-1, with 10 bases aligning to TRBD1. Trimming removed 1 base from V and 1 base from J; junction bases left unmatched: 10. The CDR3 sequence is 18 residues long. CDR1 is SGHRS and CDR2 is YFSETQ in the germline V gene. CDR3 sequence: CASSLRVGTGAQNTEAFF. CDR3 nucleotides: TGCGCCAGCAGCTTGAGGGTTGGGACAGGGGCGCAGAACACTGAAGCTTTCTTT. Combining the CDR3 with reference TRBV5-1 and TRBJ1-1 gives the whole variable domain KAGVTQTPRYLIKTRGQQVTLSCSPISGHRSVSWYQQTPGQGLQFLFEYFSETQRNKGNFPGRFSGRQFSNSRSEMNVSTLELGDSALYLCASSLRVGTGAQNTEAFFGQGTRLTVV.

The chain joins TRBV6-1 to TRBJ2-3; 10 bases map to TRBD2. The CDR3 covers 15 residues. In germline, CDR1 is MNHNS, CDR2 SASEGT. Trimming cost V 5 bases and J 7 bases; bases outside gene matches: 9. CDR3 amino acids: CASSRKTSGINTQYF. For the CDR3, the DNA is TGTGCCAGCAGTCGAAAAACTAGCGGGATCAATACGCAGTATTTT.

The V and J genes are TRBV5-1 and TRBJ2-3; TRBD1 is a possible D gene (6 bases). Germline assignment: CDR1 SGHRS and CDR2 YFSETQ. V was cut by 3 bases and J by 1 base, with 15 bases left in between. This CDR3 is built from 16 residues. The DNA for the CDR3 is TGCGCCAGCAGCTCTAGACCCGGGACACGCACAGATACGCAGTATTTT. Its translation: CASSSRPGTRTDTQYF.

The table lists this clonotype with a few counts. The genes are TRBV20-1 and TRBJ1-1; TRBD1 might be the D (6 bases). Between the trimmed V and J ends, which lost 3 bases and 4 bases, there was a span of 12 bases. Germline loops: CDR1 DFQATT, CDR2 SNEGSKA (reference sequence). There are 13 residues in the CDR3. The CDR3 DNA sequence: TGCAGTGCTAGGACACAGGGCCTCACTGAAGCTTTCTTT. This codes for CSARTQGLTEAFF.

CDR3 nucleotides: TGTGCCACCAGTGATTGGACAACCTCCTACAATGAGCAGTTCTTC. Its translation is CATSDWTTSYNEQFF. V usage is TRBV24-1 and J usage is TRBJ2-1; a weak D match, TRBD1 (5 bases). The CDR3 covers 15 residues. Germline V gene sequence: CDR1 KGHDR, CDR2 SFDVKD. V shed 2 bases and J shed 0 bases, with 7 bases lying between them.

This clonotype was counted between two and nine times. The chain carries TRBV6-1 and TRBJ1-5, with no clear D. The CDR3 has 12 residues. Looked up from germline, CDR1 is MNHNS and CDR2 is SASEGT. The V and J ends lost 4 bases and 6 bases respectively, with 7 bases between them. CDR3 region: CASSVMSQPQHF. The CDR3 nucleotides are TGTGCCAGCAGTGTTATGAGTCAGCCCCAGCATTTT.

This chain joins TRBV5-1 and TRBJ1-1; D perhaps matches TRBD1 (5 bases). The ends were cut back, 4 bases at V and 4 bases at J, with 20 bases in the middle. Germline CDR1 SGHRS, CDR2 YFSETQ. The CDR3 is 16 amino acids. CDR3 amino acids: CASSVLSGGMGTEAFF. The CDR3, as DNA: TGCGCCAGCAGCGTCCTTTCTGGGGGTATGGGCACTGAAGCTTTCTTT.

This sequence joins TRBV7-6 and TRBJ2-6, with 8 bases lining up with TRBD1. The junction had 5 bases not matched to a gene; V was cut back by 5 bases and J by 2 bases. The CDR3 has 16 residues. CDR1 and CDR2 from the germline V gene are SGHVS and FNYEAQ. This CDR3 is CASSADRGTGANVLTF. The CDR3, as DNA: TGTGCCAGCAGCGCTGACAGGGGAACTGGGGCCAACGTCCTGACTTTC.

The gene calls are TRBV14 and TRBJ1-1; no definite D call. This CDR3 has 14 amino acids. Trimming took 5 bases from V and 1 from J, leaving 11 bases between them. From germline, CDR1 is SGHDN and CDR2 FVKESK. The CDR3 DNA follows: TGTGCCAGCAGCTACTTTGAAGGGAACACTGAAGCTTTCTTT. Translated: CASSYFEGNTEAFF.

In this sample, this clonotype turned up a few times. The V and J genes are TRBV29-1 and TRBJ2-3, with TRBD2 matching over 7 bases. V gave up 8 bases and J gave up 3 bases; unmatched junction bases: 11. Germline V gene lookup returns CDR1 SQVTM and CDR2 ANQGSEA. This CDR3 has 14 amino acids. The DNA for the CDR3 is TGCAGCTCGTCCCAGCGGGGATTAACAGATACGCAGTATTTT. Amino acids: CSSSQRGLTDTQYF.

This clonotype was picked up a small number of times. The chain carries TRBV25-1 and TRBJ2-7; the D gene is possibly TRBD1 (6 bases). Germline V gene sequence: CDR1 MGHDK, CDR2 SYGVNS. The CDR3 has 14 amino acids. Trimming shortened V by 7 bases and J by 2 bases, and 15 bases separated the two germline ends. CDR3 residues: CASTDPGEPYEQYF. CDR3 DNA: TGTGCCAGCACCGACCCAGGGGAACCCTACGAGCAGTACTTC.

Only a few counts were recorded for this clonotype. The chain uses TRBV20-1 and TRBJ1-5; a possible D gene is TRBD1 (5 bases). The germline V gene encodes CDR1 DFQATT and CDR2 SNEGSKA (reference sequence). Trimming shortened V by 0 bases and J by 1 base, and 13 bases separated the two germline ends. This CDR3 is built from 16 residues. The CDR3 loop reads CSARDKRGSSNQPQHF. The CDR3 DNA follows: TGCAGTGCTAGAGATAAAAGGGGATCAAGCAATCAGCCCCAGCATTTT.

This clonotype was picked up many times. The chain recombines TRBV6-1 with TRBJ2-5, with 12 bases matching TRBD2. Trimming at V came to 5 bases and at J to 5 bases, leaving 15 bases not matched to a gene. The CDR3 runs 18 residues. Germline assignment: CDR1 MNHNS and CDR2 SASEGT. The CDR3 sequence: CASSPVMTSGSLGETQYF. CDR3 DNA sequence: TGTGCCAGCAGTCCCGTGATGACTAGCGGGAGTTTAGGGGAGACCCAGTACTTC.

This clonotype showed up just a few times. This rearrangement joins TRBV4-2 to TRBJ2-3; D perhaps matches TRBD2 (6 bases). Per germline, CDR1 LGHNA and CDR2 YNFKEQ. Trimming took off 2 bases at V and 3 bases at J, with 18 bases between the two ends. The CDR3 runs to 17 residues. DNA for the CDR3: TGTGCCAGCAGCCAAACGGGGCCACGGCGGGGTACAGATACGCAGTATTTT. It yields the protein CASSQTGPRRGTDTQYF.

The CDR3 sequence: CSVALIGASSYNEQFF. The CDR3 DNA is TGCAGCGTTGCCCTAATAGGGGCCAGCTCCTACAATGAGCAGTTCTTC. The J gene is TRBJ2-1, the V gene TRBV29-1; D perhaps matches TRBD1 (5 bases). Trimming took 4 bases from V and 0 from J, leaving 16 bases between them. The CDR3 is 16 amino acids. Germline V gene lookup returns CDR1 SQVTM and CDR2 ANQGSEA.

The V and J genes are TRBV5-5 and TRBJ2-7; D is perhaps TRBD1 (5 bases). This CDR3 comprises 17 residues. V was trimmed by 0 bases and J by 3 bases, leaving 19 bases between them. The V gene's germline CDR1 is SGHKS and CDR2 YYEKEE (reference sequence). In DNA, the CDR3 is TGTGCCAGCAGCTTGGCATTCCGACAGTTCATTAACTACGAGCAGTACTTC. As protein: CASSLAFRQFINYEQYF.

The chain recombines TRBV20-1 with TRBJ1-6, with 7 bases lining up with TRBD1. The CDR3 covers 13 residues. The germline V gene has CDR1 DFQATT and CDR2 SNEGSKA (reference sequence). V lost 4 bases and J lost 5; bases outside the gene matches: 2. The CDR3 nucleotides read TGCAGTGCTAAAGGGGGCCATAATTCACCCCTCCACTTT. This encodes CSAKGGHNSPLHF.